The clone carrying this T cell receptor beta chain was recorded once. Antigen: not known. Scientists isolated CD4+ T cells after a roughly 9-day culture period ended. Vaccine administered to participants consisted of two doses of either BNT162b2 or mRNA-1273. This sample is part of a study of vaccination effects on CD4 cells after COVID-19. Whole-study findings and limits: Infection-derived and vaccine-derived clones contracted markedly late after vaccination.

Profiled with immunoSEQ multiplex PCR; TCRdb holds only in-frame clones, not every one. The table includes under 55,000 clones, 60% to 75% detected once. The ends were cut back, 4 bases at V and 0 bases at J, with 10 bases in the middle. The CDR3 is made up of 15 amino acids. Germline V gene data show CDR1 as SGHRS and CDR2 as YFSETQ. The TCR was taken from a human donor who received a COVID-19 vaccine. The input for sequencing was CD4+ T cells from PBMCs cultured without peptide, taken after COVID-19 vaccination. This chain uses TRBV5-1 with TRBJ1-4; D is unclear. CDR3 amino acids: CASSVPESTNEKLFF. In nucleotides, the CDR3 is TGCGCCAGCAGCGTCCCAGAGTCAACTAATGAAAAACTGTTTTTT.